The 3 T cell receptor beta chains below were found in one sample sequenced in a study of spatial heterogeneity in lung cancer. As to time point: sample taken at primary tumor resection. TCRdb passed the 5' RACE reads through MiXCR, listing each CDR3 protein once. This sample has tens of thousands of distinct CDR3 sequences, with 6.5% to 9% found just once. The starting material was PBMCs, obtained at surgery. The receptors originated from a female donor with early-stage non-small cell lung cancer.

This clonotype occurred once. The chain recombines TRBV5-4 with TRBJ2-5, with D perhaps TRBD2 (6 bases). The CDR3 spans 14 residues. Germline V gives CDR1 SGHNT, CDR2 YYREEE (reference sequence). The V end lost 10 bases, the J end lost 1 base, and 17 bases lay between the germline ends. The CDR3 DNA follows: TGTGCCGCTTCCTCCGCGGGGACCCAAGAGACCCAGTACTTC. Translated, it gives CAASSAGTQETQYF.

The table lists this clonotype with many counts. The rearrangement joins TRBV6-1 to TRBJ1-5; weak D call: TRBD1 (5 bases). Trimming left V 1 base short and J 5 bases short, with 15 bases between. Per the germline V gene, CDR1 is MNHNS and CDR2 is SASEGT. The CDR3 has 16 amino acids. The CDR3 sequence is CASSEVAGTVDQPQHF. The CDR3 DNA sequence: TGTGCCAGCAGTGAAGTGGCAGGGACCGTAGATCAGCCCCAGCATTTT.

The CDR3 loop is CASSPRIRSGNTIYF. In nucleotides, the CDR3 is TGTGCCAGCAGCCCCCGAATAAGGTCTGGAAACACCATATATTTT. The gene calls are TRBV7-9 and TRBJ1-3; D remains ambiguous. Per the germline V gene, CDR1 is SEHNR and CDR2 is FQNEAQ (reference sequence). Trimming took 5 bases from V and 1 from J, leaving 12 bases between them. This CDR3 comprises 15 residues.